This is a list of T cell receptor beta chains from one sample in a study of blood T cell repertoires in COVID-19. Profiling relied on immunoSEQ multiplex PCR, and the TCRdb table lists in-frame clones only, not all of them. Among roughly 100,000 clones listed, 80% to 90% were seen once. The sample comprised peripheral blood. The receptors were gathered from a woman of 80 years or more with acute or convalescent COVID-19. Both conserved end residues are part of each CDR3. A D gene is named only where the DNA matches it firmly. Size tells how often a clone was seen (once, few, many) or the class of an expanded clone, and some rows leave it out.

v_call: TRBV4-3
d_call: TRBD1
j_call: TRBJ1-4
clone_size: NA
cdr3_aa: CASSLGQGYEKLFF
cdr3_nt: TGCGCCAGCAGCCTTGGACAGGGATATGAAAAACTGTTTTTT

v_call: TRBV5-1
d_call: NA
j_call: TRBJ2-4
clone_size: NA
cdr3_aa: CASSKDGGLGNIQYF
cdr3_nt: TGCGCCAGCAGTAAGGACGGGGGGCTTGGGAACATTCAGTACTTC

v_call: TRBV3-1/TRBV3-2
d_call: NA
j_call: TRBJ2-3
clone_size: NA
cdr3_aa: CASSGGRGHTDTQYF
cdr3_nt: TGTGCCAGCAGCGGGGGGCGGGGGCACACAGATACGCAGTATTTT

v_call: TRBV12-3/TRBV12-4
d_call: NA
j_call: TRBJ2-2
clone_size: once
cdr3_aa: CASRVQLSGELFF
cdr3_nt: TGTGCCAGCAGAGTACAGTTATCCGGGGAGCTGTTTTTT

v_call: TRBV7-9
d_call: NA
j_call: TRBJ2-2
clone_size: NA
cdr3_aa: CASSWILDTGELFF
cdr3_nt: TGTGCCAGCAGCTGGATCCTAGACACCGGGGAGCTGTTTTTT

v_call: TRBV19
d_call: NA
j_call: TRBJ1-2
clone_size: NA
cdr3_aa: CASSIREGYGYTF
cdr3_nt: TGTGCCAGTAGTATCAGGGAAGGATATGGCTACACCTTC

v_call: TRBV6-5
d_call: NA
j_call: TRBJ2-5
clone_size: NA
cdr3_aa: CASRNTGRAAQYF
cdr3_nt: TGTGCCAGCAGAAACACAGGGCGTGCGGCCCAGTACTTC

v_call: TRBV10-2
d_call: NA
j_call: TRBJ1-2
clone_size: few
cdr3_aa: CASSELYSSYGYTF
cdr3_nt: TGCGCCAGCAGTGAGCTTTACAGCAGCTATGGCTACACCTTC

v_call: TRBV7-7
d_call: TRBD1
j_call: TRBJ2-1
clone_size: NA
cdr3_aa: CASSRDGQVWDEQFF
cdr3_nt: TGTGCCAGCAGCCGAGACGGACAGGTCTGGGATGAGCAGTTCTTC

v_call: TRBV4-1
d_call: NA
j_call: TRBJ1-4
clone_size: NA
cdr3_aa: CASSTPGTNEKLFF
cdr3_nt: TGCGCCAGCAGTACCCCAGGGACTAATGAAAAACTGTTTTTT

v_call: TRBV27
d_call: NA
j_call: TRBJ2-7
clone_size: NA
cdr3_aa: CASSLGPEIYEQYF
cdr3_nt: TGTGCCAGCAGTTTGGGGCCCGAAATCTACGAGCAGTACTTC

v_call: TRBV9
d_call: TRBD2
j_call: TRBJ2-1
clone_size: NA
cdr3_aa: CASSVRSGNSYNEQFF
cdr3_nt: TGTGCCAGCAGCGTAAGAAGCGGGAACTCCTACAATGAGCAGTTCTTC

v_call: TRBV6-6
d_call: TRBD1
j_call: TRBJ2-7
clone_size: few
cdr3_aa: CASRPSGTGLRYEQYF
cdr3_nt: TGTGCCAGCAGGCCATCCGGGACAGGGCTCAGGTACGAGCAGTACTTC